This T cell receptor (beta chain) comes out of a study of T-cell memory formation after mild COVID-19. Background on the study: In these data, TCR clusters were largely donor specific.

Study-wide results and limits: Some SARS-CoV-2-responding clones were already detected in memory before infection. CD4+ contracting clones were found mainly in CM and EM, and CD8+ ones in EMRA.

Researchers used 5'RACE with constant-segment primers to make TCR alpha and TCR beta cDNA libraries that carry sample barcodes and UMIs. TCRdb re-derived calls from the 5' RACE reads in MiXCR, one entry per CDR3 protein. This sample has just over 300,000 distinct CDR3 sequences; approximately 20% occur once, and the top ten carry 20% to 25%. On this clonotype itself: Antigen: not known.

Sequencing was performed on PBMCs or a T cell subset sorted from them (not recorded which). The sequence derives from a man aged 18 to 30 who had mild COVID-19 (a few samples of this study predate the infection). Cell type and time point are not known.

CDR3 sequence reads: CASSHVGRGNTGELFF. CDR3 in DNA: TGCGCCAGCAGCCATGTCGGCAGGGGGAACACCGGGGAGCTGTTTTTT. The V call is TRBV4-1, the J call TRBJ2-2; possibly TRBD1 for D (6 bases). The CDR3 has 16 residues. The germline V and J ends were trimmed by 3 bases and 1 base, with 12 bases remaining between them. The germline V gene encodes CDR1 MGHRA and CDR2 YSYEKL.